This T cell receptor beta chain was observed in a study of control samples from healthy donors and cancer patients (dated by TCRdb to the early 2020s). Library preparation was by the immunoSEQ multiplex PCR assay. Drawn from immuneACCESS, this table holds only the in-frame rearrangements with V and J called that TCRdb kept. Clones are partly lost; checked studies trace under half to an unresolved V gene and leave the rest unexplained. Recorded for this sample are 95,000 to 150,000 clones; approximately 88% of them occurred a single time. Jointly, the top ten make up less than 4% of the sample. For this clone: Its antigen is still unknown. No per-base quality is available; no much larger clone lies one base away.

The sequence was obtained from a man aged 40-49 years in good health. What was sequenced was blood.

The CDR3 protein sequence reads: CASKDRVNYGYTF. The nucleotide sequence is TGTGCCAGCAAGGACAGGGTTAACTATGGCTACACCTTC. This sequence uses TRBV12-3 or TRBV12-4 and TRBJ1-2; 8 bases in between match TRBD1. From the cysteine through the phenylalanine, the CDR3 covers 13 amino acids. Left in the record is the CDR3 DNA by itself, 39 bases read in frame from the first base. Ends trimmed: V by 7 bases, J by 1 base; bases unmatched to a gene: 2.